This TCR beta chain was identified during a study of cytomegalovirus exposure and HLA in healthy donors. The study, taken as a whole, reports: The study put 150 to 200 TCR beta chains on its list as cytomegalovirus-associated. Relative to equally common others, HLA-associated TCR beta chains showed greater clonal expansion in a later analysis.

Germline CDR1 and CDR2: MDHEN and SYDVKM. Trimming took 5 bases from V and 6 from J; bases not matched to a gene: 7. CDR3 size: 14 residues. The PCR used 60 Vbeta and 13 Jbeta primers. Data came from immunoSEQ multiplex PCR; TCRdb stores just in-frame clones and leaves some out. The repertoire includes some 180,000 clones, over 70% of them detected once, and roughly 3.7% sits in the top ten. Turning to this clone: Its antigen is unknown.

Specimen: PBMCs. The sequence came from a woman aged 60 to 75 in good health and CMV-seropositive. The rearrangement uses TRBV28 and TRBJ2-4; 7 bases are shared with TRBD2. CDR3 bases: TGTGCCAGCAGTCCCCATGGGGGGGGAAACATTCAGTACTTC. Amino acids: CASSPHGGGNIQYF. Drawing the rest from reference TRBV28 and TRBJ2-4, the complete variable domain is DVKVTQSSRYLVKRTGEKVFLECVQDMDHENMFWYRQDPGLGLRLIYFSYDVKMKEKGDIPEGYSVSREKKERFSLILESASTNQTSMYLCASSPHGGGNIQYFGAGTRLSVL.